The rows below give T cell receptor beta chains drawn from one sample of a study of Ad26.COV2.S vaccination and SARS-CoV-2 variants. Sequencing used immunoSEQ multiplex PCR; TCRdb keeps in-frame clones, though not all of them. Of about 100,000 clones detected, 60% to 85% appear once; the ten largest clones hold 17%. Specimen: peripheral blood, collected after recovery from COVID-19. The source is a human donor who had recovered from COVID-19. Both conserved end residues are part of each CDR3. The order of the fields is CDR3 DNA, CDR3 protein, J gene, D gene, V gene, clone size, CDR3 length. D genes are given only for firm matches. Expanded clones are given a class, and other clones once, few, many or no size at all.

TGTGCCAGCAGCTACAGGGAGGACACTGAAGCTTTCTTT,CASSYREDTEAFF,TRBJ1-1,NA,TRBV5-4,NA,13
TGTGCCAGCAGTTTTGAGGGGAGGCGAACTAACTATGGCTACACCTTC,CASSFEGRRTNYGYTF,TRBJ1-2,NA,TRBV27,NA,16
TGTGCCAGCAGCTTGGGACAGCAAAATATTGAAGCTTTCTTT,CASSLGQQNIEAFF,TRBJ1-1,NA,TRBV5-6,NA,14
TGTGCCAGCAGCTCCACGGGGCAGGCCAGCACTGAAGCTTTCTTT,CASSSTGQASTEAFF,TRBJ1-1,NA,TRBV7-9,NA,15
TGTGCCAGAAGCCCGGACAGGGGGAATTATCAGCCCCAGCATTTT,CARSPDRGNYQPQHF,TRBJ1-5,TRBD1,TRBV5-3,few,15
TGTGCCAGTAGTATCATTGGGACAGGGACTTGGGCTAGCACAGATACGCAGTATTTT,CASSIIGTGTWASTDTQYF,TRBJ2-3,TRBD1,TRBV19,NA,19
TGTGCCAGCAGCTTGGGAAGGGACGGCTATGGCTACACCTTC,CASSLGRDGYGYTF,TRBJ1-2,NA,TRBV7-3,NA,14
TGTGCCAGCAGTGTGAATGGCTACACCTTC,CASSVNGYTF,TRBJ1-2,NA,TRBV2,NA,10
TGTGCCAGCAGCGAAGAGGGGGTTATCAACACTGAAGCTTTCTTT,CASSEEGVINTEAFF,TRBJ1-1,NA,TRBV3-1/TRBV3-2,few,15
TGTGCCAGCAGCCATCAGACAGGGAAGCTCACGCATGGCTACACCTTC,CASSHQTGKLTHGYTF,TRBJ1-2,TRBD1,TRBV4-2,many,16
TGTGCCAGCAGTTCCTCGGGAAAAGAGACCCAGTACTTC,CASSSSGKETQYF,TRBJ2-5,NA,TRBV12-3/TRBV12-4,NA,13
TGTGCCATCAGCCGGGACAGGGGGATGAACACTGAAGCTTTCTTT,CAISRDRGMNTEAFF,TRBJ1-1,TRBD1,TRBV10-3,NA,15
TGTGCCAGTAATGAGGGGGCTGGTTATGAAAAACTGTTTTTT,CASNEGAGYEKLFF,TRBJ1-4,TRBD1,TRBV19,NA,14
TGTGCCAGCAGTGAAGCGCTTTTGGGCAGTTCCTACGAGCAGTACTTC,CASSEALLGSSYEQYF,TRBJ2-7,NA,TRBV2,NA,16
TGCGCCAGCAGCCGAGTGGAGGGGCCGAGCTCCTACAATGAGCAGTTCTTC,CASSRVEGPSSYNEQFF,TRBJ2-1,NA,TRBV4-1,NA,17
TGTGCCAGCAGTCCATATGTAGGGAATGAGTACGAGCAGTACTTC,CASSPYVGNEYEQYF,TRBJ2-7,NA,TRBV6-5,NA,15
TGTGCCAGCAGCCCACCTGGGGGCCGCGAAGGGACCCAGTACTTC,CASSPPGGREGTQYF,TRBJ2-5,NA,TRBV5-6,NA,15
TGTGCCAGCAGCCTCATACCTGGGACAGGGGGACGGACCCAGTACTTC,CASSLIPGTGGRTQYF,TRBJ2-5,TRBD1,TRBV28,NA,16
TGTGCCAGCAGCCCTGACCAAGAGACCCAGTACTTC,CASSPDQETQYF,TRBJ2-5,NA,TRBV11-3,NA,12
TGTGCCAGCAGCACTCAACAGGAATTGTACTTC,CASSTQQELYF,TRBJ2-5,NA,TRBV5-4,once,11
TGTGCCAGCATAACTGGACAGGGTGTTTTGGGCACTGAAGCTTTCTTT,CASITGQGVLGTEAFF,TRBJ1-1,TRBD1,TRBV28,NA,16
TGCGCCAGCAGGGCGAACACCGGGGAGCTGTTTTTT,CASRANTGELFF,TRBJ2-2,NA,TRBV10-1,NA,12
TGTGCCAGCAGCCCCCTGTTGGCTACCCCCAATGAGCAGTTCTTC,CASSPLLATPNEQFF,TRBJ2-1,NA,TRBV4-2,NA,15
TGCGCCAGCAGCCAAGACGGGACAGGGAGGTTTTCTGGGGCCAACGTCCTGACTTTC,CASSQDGTGRFSGANVLTF,TRBJ2-6,TRBD1,TRBV4-3,NA,19
TGCGCCAGCAGCTTGGTGGGCAGCTACGAGCAGTACTTC,CASSLVGSYEQYF,TRBJ2-7,NA,TRBV5-1,NA,13
TGTGCCTGGAGGAGGACAGGGGATATGGATGGCTACACCTTC,CAWRRTGDMDGYTF,TRBJ1-2,TRBD1,TRBV30,once,14
TGTGCCAGCACTCCCGGGCTTTTTCAGCCCCAGCATTTT,CASTPGLFQPQHF,TRBJ1-5,NA,TRBV12-3/TRBV12-4,NA,13
TGTGCCAGCAGCCCCCGACAGGGTCAAGCTTTCTTT,CASSPRQGQAFF,TRBJ1-1,TRBD1,TRBV3-1/TRBV3-2,once,12
TGTGCTAGTGGTTTAGGAGAGACCCAGTACTTC,CASGLGETQYF,TRBJ2-5,NA,TRBV12-5,NA,11
TGTGCCAGCAGCCAAGGACACTTGGATTTTTACCAAGAGACCCAGTACTTC,CASSQGHLDFYQETQYF,TRBJ2-5,NA,TRBV3-1/TRBV3-2,NA,17
TGTGCCAGCAGTTCCGGGACAGGGGGAGGCTACACCTTC,CASSSGTGGGYTF,TRBJ1-2,TRBD1,TRBV6-5,NA,13
TGTGCCAGCAGTCCGTCGGGCCAAGAGACCCAGTACTTC,CASSPSGQETQYF,TRBJ2-5,NA,TRBV3-1/TRBV3-2,NA,13
TGTGCCAGCAGCCAGCCGGGACAGCCTAATGAAAAACTGTTTTTT,CASSQPGQPNEKLFF,TRBJ1-4,TRBD1,TRBV3-1/TRBV3-2,once,15
TGTGCCAGTAGTACTGGCGGGGATGGCTACACCTTC,CASSTGGDGYTF,TRBJ1-2,NA,TRBV19,few,12
TGCAGCGTGGGGACCCGGCGGGGCGGGGAGCTGTTTTTT,CSVGTRRGGELFF,TRBJ2-2,NA,TRBV29-1,NA,13
TGTGCCAGCAGCGTAGGGCCGGGACAGCCTCCCTCCTACGAGCAGTACTTC,CASSVGPGQPPSYEQYF,TRBJ2-7,TRBD1,TRBV9,NA,17
TGTGCCAGCAGTATCTCTCAGGGAGGGGGCTTCTACGAGCAGTACTTC,CASSISQGGGFYEQYF,TRBJ2-7,NA,TRBV28,NA,16
TGTGCCAGCAGCCCCATACAGGGGGCCAATGAGCAGTTCTTC,CASSPIQGANEQFF,TRBJ2-1,TRBD1,TRBV7-2,NA,14
TGTGCCAGCAGTAAGAGACAGGATAGCCTTATGGACGAGCAGTACTTC,CASSKRQDSLMDEQYF,TRBJ2-7,NA,TRBV6-2/TRBV6-3,few,16
TGTGCCAGCAGCTTGGACGGGACTAGCGGAAACAATGAGCAGTTCTTC,CASSLDGTSGNNEQFF,TRBJ2-1,TRBD2,TRBV5-5,once,16
TGTGCCAGCAGCCAACGGGTTATCTCTGGAAACACCATATATTTT,CASSQRVISGNTIYF,TRBJ1-3,NA,TRBV3-1/TRBV3-2,NA,15
TGCGCCACTCGAAGACAGGGAATGGATGGCTACACCTTC,CATRRQGMDGYTF,TRBJ1-2,TRBD1,TRBV4-1,NA,13
TGCAGTGCTAGTAGTAATTCGAACACCGGGGAGCTGTTTTTT,CSASSNSNTGELFF,TRBJ2-2,NA,TRBV20-1,NA,14
TGTGCCAGCAGATCCCTAGGGAAAGGGTACTCCTATAATTCACCCCTCCACTTT,CASRSLGKGYSYNSPLHF,TRBJ1-6,NA,TRBV13,NA,18
TGTGCCAGCAGTGTAGACGGGCTCATGAACACTGAAGCTTTCTTT,CASSVDGLMNTEAFF,TRBJ1-1,NA,TRBV28,NA,15
TGTGCCAGCAGCGTAGAACCGGGTCGAGATCAGCCCCAGCATTTT,CASSVEPGRDQPQHF,TRBJ1-5,NA,TRBV9,NA,15
TGTGCCATCAGCGGACAGGTCTCTGGGGCCAACGTCCTGACTTTC,CAISGQVSGANVLTF,TRBJ2-6,TRBD1,TRBV10-3,once,15
TGTGCCAGCAGGCGTGGGGGGGGCTACGAGCAGTACTTC,CASRRGGGYEQYF,TRBJ2-7,TRBD2,TRBV6-5,NA,13
TGTGCCAGCAGTTTAAAGACAGGGACGGGCTATGGCTACACCTTC,CASSLKTGTGYGYTF,TRBJ1-2,TRBD1,TRBV27,NA,15
TGTGCCAGCAGCTTGGTAGATAGCACAGATACGCAGTATTTT,CASSLVDSTDTQYF,TRBJ2-3,NA,TRBV5-6,once,14
TGCGCCAGCAGTGAGGGGGTCGAACACAATGAGCAGTTCTTC,CASSEGVEHNEQFF,TRBJ2-1,NA,TRBV10-1,NA,14
TGTGCCAGCGTAGAAGGTGCCTATGGGGAAGAACATGAGAACACTGAAGCTTTCTTT,CASVEGAYGEEHENTEAFF,TRBJ1-1,NA,TRBV21-1,NA,19
TGTGCCATCAGTCCTGACAGTTATGGCTACACCTTC,CAISPDSYGYTF,TRBJ1-2,NA,TRBV10-3,NA,12
TGTGCCAGCAGCTTAGCGGCATTACAGGAACAGTTCTTC,CASSLAALQEQFF,TRBJ2-1,NA,TRBV7-9,NA,13
TGTGCCAGTAGTAAAGGAGTCGAGGGTGGCGAGCAGTACTTC,CASSKGVEGGEQYF,TRBJ2-7,NA,TRBV19,NA,14
TGCGCCAGCAGGACTAGCGGGGGGGATGGCGGGGAGCTGTTTTTT,CASRTSGGDGGELFF,TRBJ2-2,TRBD2,TRBV10-2,NA,15
TGTGCTAGTGGTTTGGATTCCGGGCCACGGGCCGTATCCTATGGCTACACCTTC,CASGLDSGPRAVSYGYTF,TRBJ1-2,NA,TRBV12-5,few,18
TGTGCCAGCAGCCAGGGCCCAAATGAGCAGTTCTTC,CASSQGPNEQFF,TRBJ2-1,NA,TRBV3-1/TRBV3-2,NA,12
TGTGCCTGGAGTGTTCAGAGTAACTATGGCTACACCTTC,CAWSVQSNYGYTF,TRBJ1-2,NA,TRBV30,few,13
TGTGCCTGGTTCCCCCGACTAGCGGGGGGGATGTACGAGCAGTACTTC,CAWFPRLAGGMYEQYF,TRBJ2-7,TRBD2,TRBV30,NA,16